Listed below are T cell receptor beta chains from one sample, sequenced in a study of Ad26.COV2.S vaccination and SARS-CoV-2 variants. The protocol was immunoSEQ multiplex PCR, while the TCRdb copy is restricted to in-frame clones and leaves out a portion. The table has over 110,000 clones, about nine tenths seen once; the top ten hold about 5%. This specimen consisted of peripheral blood, obtained after recovery from COVID-19. These receptors were collected from a human donor who had recovered from COVID-19. Both conserved end residues are part of each CDR3. A D gene is named only where the DNA matches it firmly. The listing skips clone size in some rows; elsewhere it reads once, few, many or a size class.

clone_size,j_call,d_call,v_call,cdr3_nt,cdr3_aa
NA,TRBJ1-5,NA,TRBV28,TGTGCCAGCAGGCCCGGGACCGCGGTGGTGCCCCAGCATTTT,CASRPGTAVVPQHF
NA,TRBJ2-3,TRBD2,TRBV28,TGTGCCAGCAGGGGAGGGACCTTCACAGATACGCAGTATTTT,CASRGGTFTDTQYF
NA,TRBJ2-5,TRBD1,TRBV29-1,TGCAGCGTTGATGGACAGGGAACACAAAAGACCCAGTACTTC,CSVDGQGTQKTQYF
once,TRBJ2-1,NA,TRBV3-1/TRBV3-2,TGTGCCAGCAGCCACGCTGTTATTGGGAACAATGAGCAGTTCTTC,CASSHAVIGNNEQFF
NA,TRBJ1-2,NA,TRBV18,TGTGCCAGCTCACCATCCGCAGGGAGCTATGGCTACACCTTC,CASSPSAGSYGYTF
NA,TRBJ1-2,NA,TRBV19,TGTGCCAGTAGTATTGTGGCAGGGATAGACTATGGCTACACCTTC,CASSIVAGIDYGYTF
NA,TRBJ2-2,TRBD2,TRBV5-1,TGCGCCAGCAGCTTGTTCCCGGGACTAGTCCCCGGGGAGCTGTTTTTT,CASSLFPGLVPGELFF
few,TRBJ1-3,NA,TRBV19,TGTGCCAGTAGTCCCCGCGGGGCGCTCTCTGGAAACACCATATATTTT,CASSPRGALSGNTIYF
NA,TRBJ2-3,TRBD2,TRBV7-9,TGTGCCAGCAGCCGAACCGGGACTAGAGGCACAGATACGCAGTATTTT,CASSRTGTRGTDTQYF
NA,TRBJ2-3,NA,TRBV30,TGTGCCTGGAGTGTAGGTATGGGTACAGATACGCAGTATTTT,CAWSVGMGTDTQYF